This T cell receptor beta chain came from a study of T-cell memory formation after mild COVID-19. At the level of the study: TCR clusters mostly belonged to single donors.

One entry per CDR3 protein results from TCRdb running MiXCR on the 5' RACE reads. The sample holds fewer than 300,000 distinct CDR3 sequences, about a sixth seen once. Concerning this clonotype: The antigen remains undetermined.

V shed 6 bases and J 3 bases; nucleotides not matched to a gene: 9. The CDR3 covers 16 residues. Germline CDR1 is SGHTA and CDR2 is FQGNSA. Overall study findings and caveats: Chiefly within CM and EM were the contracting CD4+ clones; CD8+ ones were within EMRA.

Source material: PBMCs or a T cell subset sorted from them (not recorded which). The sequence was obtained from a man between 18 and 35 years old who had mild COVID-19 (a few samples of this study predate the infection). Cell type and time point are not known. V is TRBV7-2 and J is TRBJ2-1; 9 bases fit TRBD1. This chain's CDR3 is CASRAATGGVYNEQFF. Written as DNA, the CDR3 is TGTGCCAGCAGAGCTGCTACAGGGGGCGTCTACAATGAGCAGTTCTTC.